A single sample is the source of the 5 T cell receptor beta chains below, sequenced in a study of T cells in Graves' hyperthyroidism and ophthalmopathy. From RNA transcripts, TCR beta CDR3 regions were amplified. First-round RT-PCR of the TCR CDR3 relied on the HTBI primer set. TCRdb re-called the multiplex PCR reads with MiXCR, one entry per CDR3 protein. The repertoire holds around 620,000 distinct CDR3 sequences, with around 42% as singletons. The sequenced sample was peripheral blood or thyroid tissue (not recorded which). These receptor sequences come from an adult woman with Graves' disease, either hyperthyroidism or ophthalmopathy (not recorded which).

In this sample, this clonotype turned up many times. The V and J genes are TRBV4-1 and TRBJ1-3; TRBD1 matches at 8 bases. V dropped 3 bases and J dropped 5; count of bases not matched to a gene: 15. This CDR3 is built from 18 residues. In germline, CDR1 is MGHRA, CDR2 YSYEKL. CDR3 nucleotide sequence: TGCGCCAGCAGCCAGGGACAGGCCTTTCAACTCGGTAGAAACACCATATATTTT. Translating gives CASSQGQAFQLGRNTIYF.

This rearrangement joins TRBV7-3 to TRBJ1-1, with 7 bases aligning to TRBD1. The CDR3 covers 13 residues. Germline assignment: CDR1 SGHTA and CDR2 FQGTGA. J lost 8 bases, V lost 5 bases, and 8 bases had no gene match. CDR3 in amino acids: CASSPRGTGEAFF. DNA of the CDR3: TGTGCCAGCAGCCCCAGGGGGACCGGGGAAGCTTTCTTT.

This clonotype was seen repeatedly, ten times or more. This chain joins TRBV7-2 and TRBJ2-7; D not certain. V gave up 1 base and J gave up 7 bases, with 14 bases separating them. The V gene's germline CDR1 is SGHTA and CDR2 FQGNSA. The CDR3 loop spans 14 amino acids. The CDR3 sequence: CASSLVAWTGEQYF. The CDR3 nucleotides read TGTGCCAGCAGCTTAGTGGCATGGACGGGTGAGCAGTACTTC.

This chain joins TRBV10-3 and TRBJ2-7, with D possibly being TRBD1 or TRBD2 (5 bases each). The ends were cut back, 3 bases at V and 2 bases at J, with 14 bases in the middle. Germline lookup yields CDR1 ENHRY and CDR2 SYGVKD. The CDR3 is 15 amino acids. CDR3 in DNA: TGTGCCATCAGTGATACTAGGGGCACCCCCTACGAGCAGTACTTC. It encodes CAISDTRGTPYEQYF.

Of note for this clonotype: At one of its ends the junction is not consistent with the germline gene, which may arise from a read error. V and J are TRBV12-3 or TRBV12-4 and TRBJ1-5, with D possibly matching TRBD1 (5 bases). This CDR3 has 10 amino acids. DNA of the CDR3: TGTGCCAGCAGTCGACAGCTCCAGCATTTT. The encoded protein is CASSRQLQHF.